These 22 T cell receptor beta chains were all obtained from the same sample, sequenced in a study of shared clonotypes between healthy human individuals. Method: immunoSEQ multiplex PCR; TCRdb's copy keeps in-frame clones and lacks some. Of 2.5 million or so clones listed, more than 80% are singletons. The sample consisted of naive CD4+ T cells sorted from blood. The subset was: CD45RA+ positively selected. Every receptor here comes from a man aged 18 to 29 in good health.

The V call is TRBV18, the J call TRBJ2-7; tentative D call: TRBD2 (6 bases). Germline V CDR1 and CDR2: KGHSH, LQKENI. The CDR3 loop spans 14 amino acids. The V end was cut by 4 bases, the J end by 6 bases, with 16 bases between. CDR3 residues: CASSLEGLLSEQYF. For the CDR3, the DNA is TGTGCCAGCTCACTCGAGGGACTGCTGAGCGAGCAGTACTTC. Full variable domain (missing parts from reference TRBV18 and TRBJ2-7): NAGVMQNPRHLVRRRGQEARLRCSPMKGHSHVYWYRQLPEEGLKFMVYLQKENIIDESGMPKERFSAEFPKEGPSILRIQQVVRGDSAAYFCASSLEGLLSEQYFGPGTRLTVT.

The chain links TRBV7-9 to TRBJ1-2; the D is unclear. Germline V gives CDR1 SEHNR, CDR2 FQNEAQ (reference sequence). CDR3 length: 13 amino acids. With 5 bases removed from V and 4 bases from J, the gap between germline ends came to 11 bases. The CDR3 reads CASSPTEIYGYTF. The CDR3 bases are TGTGCCAGCAGCCCCACAGAGATCTATGGCTACACCTTC.

This chain uses TRBV6-5 with TRBJ2-7; no reliable D call. The V end lost 3 bases, the J end lost 0 bases, and 9 bases lay between the germline ends. Per germline, CDR1 MNHEY and CDR2 SVGAGI. CDR3 length equals 14 residues. The CDR3 spells CASSYEPSSYEQYF. The CDR3 region has the DNA TGTGCCAGCAGTTATGAACCGTCCTCCTACGAGCAGTACTTC.

This chain connects TRBV6-6 to TRBJ1-1; tentatively, D is TRBD1 (5 bases). The CDR3 totals 14 residues. In germline, CDR1 is MNHNY, CDR2 SVGAGI (reference sequence). V gave up 0 bases and J gave up 4 bases, with 9 bases separating them. This chain's CDR3 is CASSYSGGITEAFF. Written as DNA, the CDR3 is TGTGCCAGCAGTTACTCGGGGGGGATCACTGAAGCTTTCTTT.

The chain carries TRBV7-3 and TRBJ2-1; 10 bases match TRBD1. Trimming at V came to 5 bases and at J to 1 base, leaving 2 bases not matched to a gene. This CDR3 comprises 15 residues. Germline CDR1 and CDR2: SGHTA and FQGTGA. The CDR3: CASSMDRGSYNEQFF. The CDR3 DNA reads as TGTGCCAGCAGCATGGACAGGGGGTCCTACAATGAGCAGTTCTTC.

V and J are TRBV6-5 and TRBJ1-2; D uncertain. There are 15 residues in the CDR3. The V end lost 5 bases, the J end lost 0 bases, and 13 bases lay between the germline ends. The germline CDR1 and CDR2 sequences are MNHEY and SVGAGI. The CDR3 DNA reads as TGTGCCAGCAGTCCCGAGCGAGGAGCTAACTATGGCTACACCTTC. Protein sequence: CASSPERGANYGYTF.

V is TRBV5-1 and J is TRBJ2-3; D gene uncertain. Germline CDR1 and CDR2: SGHRS and YFSETQ. V was cut by 2 bases and J by 2 bases, with 9 bases left in between. The CDR3 extends over 14 amino acids. CDR3 region: CASSFGQATDTQYF. The CDR3 DNA reads TGCGCCAGCAGCTTCGGCCAGGCCACAGATACGCAGTATTTT.

This clone was seen once. The chain employs TRBV14 and TRBJ1-5; 9 bases fit TRBD1. V shed 5 bases and J 7 bases; nucleotides not matched to a gene: 6. The germline V gene encodes CDR1 SGHDN and CDR2 FVKESK. This CDR3 is built from 14 residues. This CDR3 reads CASSAGQGIQPQHF. The CDR3 nucleotides are TGTGCCAGCAGCGCGGGACAGGGAATCCAGCCCCAGCATTTT.

The gene calls are TRBV7-9 and TRBJ1-2, with D possibly matching TRBD1 (6 bases). This CDR3 has 13 residues. Trimming took off 5 bases at V and 8 bases at J, with 15 bases between the two ends. Per germline, CDR1 SEHNR and CDR2 FQNEAQ (reference sequence). The CDR3 DNA reads TGTGCCAGCAGCCCCTCTACAGGGCGAGGCTACACCTTC. This gives the protein CASSPSTGRGYTF. Supplemented by reference TRBV7-9 and TRBJ1-2, the full variable domain reads DTGVSQNPRHKITKRGQNVTFRCDPISEHNRLYWYRQTLGQGPEFLTYFQNEAQLEKSRLLSDRFSAERPKGSFSTLEIQRTEQGDSAMYLCASSPSTGRGYTFGSGTRLTVV.

J is TRBJ2-1 and V is TRBV18; 8 bases are shared with TRBD1. Germline-derived CDR1 and CDR2 are KGHSH and LQKENI. The CDR3 length is 15 residues. The junction had 13 bases not matched to a gene; V was cut back by 7 bases and J by 8 bases. This CDR3 reads CASFPGQGAGYEQFF. For the CDR3, the DNA is TGTGCCAGCTTCCCAGGGCAGGGGGCGGGCTATGAGCAGTTCTTC.

The genes are TRBV19 and TRBJ1-5, with 12 positions matching TRBD1. The CDR3 has 17 residues. V gave up 11 bases and J gave up 2 bases; unmatched junction bases: 13. The germline V gene has CDR1 LNHDA and CDR2 SQIVND (reference sequence). This CDR3 reads CAADPGTGGSGNQPQHF. CDR3 bases: TGTGCCGCCGATCCCGGGACAGGGGGCAGTGGCAATCAGCCCCAGCATTTT. The variable domain in full, completed from reference TRBV19 and TRBJ1-5, reads DGGITQSPKYLFRKEGQNVTLSCEQNLNHDAMYWYRQDPGQGLRLIYYSQIVNDFQKGDIAEGYSVSREKKESFPLTVTSAQKNPTAFYLCAADPGTGGSGNQPQHFGDGTRLSIL.

This sequence joins TRBV7-2 and TRBJ1-2, with 7 nucleotides matching TRBD1. Germline assignment: CDR1 SGHTA and CDR2 FQGNSA. V lost 5 bases to trimming and J lost 5 bases; unmatched junction nucleotides: 11. The CDR3 is 15 amino acids. This CDR3 reads CASSLGQQAWYGYTF. DNA for the CDR3: TGTGCCAGCAGCCTGGGACAGCAAGCTTGGTATGGCTACACCTTC.

J is TRBJ2-2 and V is TRBV19, with D perhaps TRBD1 (6 bases). The CDR3 is 16 residues long. The germline gives CDR1 LNHDA, CDR2 SQIVND (reference sequence). V lost 3 bases to trimming and J lost 2 bases, with 13 bases between them. The CDR3 DNA is TGTGCCAGTAGTATCCTCCGGACAGAAAACACCGGGGAGCTGTTTTTT. It encodes CASSILRTENTGELFF.

This chain links TRBV4-2 with TRBJ2-2, with D hard to call. CDR3 length: 17 amino acids. Germline values: CDR1 LGHNA, CDR2 YNFKEQ. The ends were cut back, 0 bases at V and 5 bases at J, with 16 bases in the middle. DNA for the CDR3: TGTGCCAGCAGCCAAGACTTCCTCGGAAGGGAAACCGGGGAGCTGTTTTTT. The encoded protein is CASSQDFLGRETGELFF.

This clone came up a few times. This chain joins TRBV5-8 and TRBJ2-7; 9 bases match TRBD1. Trimming at V came to 4 bases and at J to 2 bases, leaving 7 bases not matched to a gene. Looked up from germline, CDR1 is SGHTS and CDR2 is YDEGEE. CDR3 length: 15 residues. The CDR3 spells CASSPSGTGTYEQYF. As DNA, the CDR3 is TGTGCCAGCAGCCCGTCCGGGACAGGGACCTACGAGCAGTACTTC.

This chain joins TRBV29-1 and TRBJ2-7; D remains ambiguous. Trimming removed 0 bases from V and 3 bases from J, with 6 bases in between. Germline CDR1 is SQVTM and CDR2 is ANQGSEA. The CDR3 spans 12 residues. The CDR3 nucleotides read TGCAGCGTTGAAGAGGGTGACTACGAGCAGTACTTC. It yields the protein CSVEEGDYEQYF.

This chain connects TRBV4-1 to TRBJ1-5; D is possibly TRBD1 (5 bases). This CDR3 region has 15 residues. Germline V CDR1 and CDR2: MGHRA, YSYEKL. Trimming removed 2 bases from V and 7 bases from J, with 15 bases in between. The CDR3 bases are TGCGCCAGCAGCCAACTGCAGGGTTTCGGACAGCCCCAGCATTTT. It translates to CASSQLQGFGQPQHF.

As regards this clone: Other nucleotide sequences in the sample specify the same CDR3. The V and J genes are TRBV10-3 and TRBJ1-1; D may be TRBD1 (6 bases). The ends were cut back, 5 bases at V and 4 bases at J, with 14 bases in the middle. Germline V gene sequence: CDR1 ENHRY, CDR2 SYGVKD. CDR3 size: 14 residues. The CDR3 nucleotides are TGTGCCATCAGTTCACAGGGATTGGGCACTGAAGCTTTCTTT. Its translation is CAISSQGLGTEAFF.

This chain connects TRBV29-1 to TRBJ2-7, with 10 nucleotides matching TRBD1. Germline CDR1 SQVTM, CDR2 ANQGSEA. V gave up 6 bases and J gave up 4 bases; unmatched junction bases: 3. The CDR3 contains 12 residues. The CDR3: CSVRDRGYEQYF. The CDR3 DNA reads as TGCAGCGTGAGGGACAGGGGTTACGAGCAGTACTTC.

The chain combines TRBV19 with TRBJ2-2, with D possibly being TRBD2 (6 bases). The CDR3 covers 14 residues. Trimming took 3 bases from V and 7 from J, leaving 12 bases between them. In germline, CDR1 is LNHDA, CDR2 SQIVND (reference sequence). The DNA of the CDR3 is TGTGCCAGTAGTATCGAGGGGAGGTACGGGGAGCTGTTTTTT. Protein sequence: CASSIEGRYGELFF. Using reference TRBV19 and TRBJ2-2 for the parts outside the CDR3, the full variable domain is DGGITQSPKYLFRKEGQNVTLSCEQNLNHDAMYWYRQDPGQGLRLIYYSQIVNDFQKGDIAEGYSVSREKKESFPLTVTSAQKNPTAFYLCASSIEGRYGELFFGEGSRLTVL.

The CDR3 here is CASSLDRLSFGYTF. DNA of the CDR3: TGTGCCAGCAGTTTAGACAGACTCTCCTTTGGCTACACCTTC. The rearrangement joins TRBV28 to TRBJ1-2; possible D gene TRBD1, 5 bases. The germline V and J ends were trimmed by 2 bases and 7 bases, with 14 bases remaining between them. Germline V gene lookup returns CDR1 MDHEN and CDR2 SYDVKM. The CDR3 consists of 14 residues.

V gene TRBV7-2 combines with J gene TRBJ1-2; maybe TRBD1 (6 bases). The CDR3 has 15 residues. Germline V gene data show CDR1 as SGHTA and CDR2 as FQGNSA. Trimming left V 1 base short and J 0 bases short, with 9 bases between. The CDR3 DNA reads TGTGCCAGCAGCTTAGGGGGGGGCACTAACTATGGCTACACCTTC. Translated: CASSLGGGTNYGYTF.